This TCR beta chain derives from a study of T cells in Graves' hyperthyroidism and ophthalmopathy. This clonotype was counted only a few times. Germline V gene sequence: CDR1 SGDLS, CDR2 YYNGEE. V was pared by 4 bases and J by 6 bases, with 10 bases between. The CDR3 loop spans 13 amino acids. Amplification of TCR beta CDR3 regions used RNA as the template. In the first-round RT-PCR of the TCR CDR3, the HTBI primer set was used. Each CDR3 protein gets one entry after TCRdb re-called the multiplex PCR reads with MiXCR. The repertoire holds 250,000 to 300,000 distinct CDR3 sequences, with about a sixth as singletons.

The material sequenced was blood. V is TRBV9 and J is TRBJ2-2; no firm D call. The clonotype was recovered from an older woman with Graves' ophthalmopathy. The CDR3 DNA is TGTGCCAGCAGCCCAGTGTTTTCCGGGGAGCTGTTTTTT. It specifies CASSPVFSGELFF. The full variable domain, rest sourced from reference TRBV9 and TRBJ2-2, is DSGVTQTPKHLITATGQRVTLRCSPRSGDLSVYWYQQSLDQGLQFLIQYYNGEERAKGNILERFSAQQFPDLHSELNLSSLELGDSALYFCASSPVFSGELFFGEGSRLTVL.